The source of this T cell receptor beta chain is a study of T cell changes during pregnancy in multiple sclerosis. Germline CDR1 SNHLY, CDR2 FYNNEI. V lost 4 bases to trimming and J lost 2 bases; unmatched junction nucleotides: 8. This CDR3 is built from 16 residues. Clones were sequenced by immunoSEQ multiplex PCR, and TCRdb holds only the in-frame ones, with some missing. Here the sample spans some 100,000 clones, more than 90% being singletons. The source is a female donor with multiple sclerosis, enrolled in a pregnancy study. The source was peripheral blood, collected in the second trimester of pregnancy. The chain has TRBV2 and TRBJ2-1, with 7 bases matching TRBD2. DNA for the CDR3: TGTGCCAGCAGTGGGATGGCGGGAGAACCCTACAATGAGCAGTTCTTC. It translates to CASSGMAGEPYNEQFF. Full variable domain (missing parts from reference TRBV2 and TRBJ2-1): EPEVTQTPSHQVTQMGQEVILRCVPISNHLYFYWYRQILGQKVEFLVSFYNNEISEKSEIFDDQFSVERPDGSNFTLKIRSTKLEDSAMYFCASSGMAGEPYNEQFFGPGTRLTVL.